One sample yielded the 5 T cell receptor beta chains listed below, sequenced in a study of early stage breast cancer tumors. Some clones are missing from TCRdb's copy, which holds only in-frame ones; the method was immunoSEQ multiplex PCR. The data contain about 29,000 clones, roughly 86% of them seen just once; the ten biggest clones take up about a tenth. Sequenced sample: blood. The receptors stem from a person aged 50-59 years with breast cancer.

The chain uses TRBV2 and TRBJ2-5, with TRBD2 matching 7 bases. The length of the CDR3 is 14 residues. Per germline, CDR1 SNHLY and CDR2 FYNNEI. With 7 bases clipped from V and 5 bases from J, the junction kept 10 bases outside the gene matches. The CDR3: CASTYSSGGETQYF. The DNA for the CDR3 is TGTGCCAGCACCTACTCTAGCGGCGGGGAGACCCAGTACTTC.

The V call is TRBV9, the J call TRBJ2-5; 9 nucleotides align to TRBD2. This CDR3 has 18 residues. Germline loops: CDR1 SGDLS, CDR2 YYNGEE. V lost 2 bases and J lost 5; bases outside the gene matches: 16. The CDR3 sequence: CASSVSGGGAFRRETQYF. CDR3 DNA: TGTGCCAGCAGCGTCTCCGGCGGGGGGGCCTTTCGGAGGGAGACCCAGTACTTC.

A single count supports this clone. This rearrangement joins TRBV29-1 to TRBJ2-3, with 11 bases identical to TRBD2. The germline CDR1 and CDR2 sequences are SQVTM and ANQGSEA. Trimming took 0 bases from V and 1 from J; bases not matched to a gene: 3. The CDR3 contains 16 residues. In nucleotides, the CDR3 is TGCAGCGTTGAAGATTATAGCGGGAGGGGCACAGATACGCAGTATTTT. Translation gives CSVEDYSGRGTDTQYF.

The CDR3 DNA reads TGTGCCAGTAGTAAGGGGGGCTTGTACCGGGAGACCCAGTACTTC. Protein sequence: CASSKGGLYRETQYF. V usage is TRBV19 and J usage is TRBJ2-5; the D call may be TRBD1 or TRBD2 (6 bases each). Deletions cut 4 bases from V and 5 bases from J, with 17 bases between. CDR3 length: 15 residues. Germline V gives CDR1 LNHDA, CDR2 SQIVND (reference sequence).

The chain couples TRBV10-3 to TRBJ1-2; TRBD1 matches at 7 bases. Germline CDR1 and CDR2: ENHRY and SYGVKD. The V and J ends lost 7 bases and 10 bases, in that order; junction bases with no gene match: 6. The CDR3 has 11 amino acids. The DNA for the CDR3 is TGTGCCATCACCGAGGGACAGCTCTACACCTTC. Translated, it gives CAITEGQLYTF.